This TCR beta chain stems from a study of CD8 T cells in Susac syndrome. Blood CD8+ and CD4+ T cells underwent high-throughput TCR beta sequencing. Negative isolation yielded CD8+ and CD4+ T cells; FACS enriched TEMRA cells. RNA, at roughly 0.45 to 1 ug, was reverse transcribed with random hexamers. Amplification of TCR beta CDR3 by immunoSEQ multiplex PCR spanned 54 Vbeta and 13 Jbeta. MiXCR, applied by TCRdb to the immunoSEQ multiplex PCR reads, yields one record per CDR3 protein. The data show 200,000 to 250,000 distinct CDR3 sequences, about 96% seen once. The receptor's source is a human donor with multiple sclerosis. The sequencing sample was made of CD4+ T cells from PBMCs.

This chain's CDR3 is CSVGSRAMNTEAFF. For the CDR3, the DNA is TGCAGCGTTGGTAGTCGGGCGATGAACACTGAAGCTTTCTTT. The gene calls are TRBV29-1 and TRBJ1-1; D is unclear. The CDR3 is 14 residues long. Trimming cost V 4 bases and J 0 bases, with 12 bases left between them. Germline V lookup: CDR1 SQVTM, CDR2 ANQGSEA.